A selection of T cell receptor beta chains follows, all from one sample in a study of CD8+ T cells in alopecia areata. Sequenced by immunoSEQ multiplex PCR; TCRdb stores in-frame clones only, minus some. The table lists around 270,000 clones, 55% to 70% of them singletons. Sample: CD4+ T cells sorted from blood, taken at week 24, from a patient treated with tofacitinib. Receptor source: a human donor with alopecia areata. Both conserved end residues are part of each CDR3. D genes are given only for firm matches. The listing skips clone size in some rows; elsewhere it reads once, few, many or a size class.

TRBJ2-2,TRBV10-3,many,TRBD2,TGTGCCATCAGTGAACCTGGGGTAGCGGGGAACACCGGGGAGCTGTTTTTT,CAISEPGVAGNTGELFF
TRBJ2-1,TRBV7-9,NA,NA,TGTGCCAGCTTGTACAGTAGCTCCTACAATGAGCAGTTCTTC,CASLYSSSYNEQFF
TRBJ2-5,TRBV11-1,NA,NA,TGTGCCAGCAGCTTCGGGGGGCGCGGGGAGACCCAGTACTTC,CASSFGGRGETQYF
TRBJ1-6,TRBV6-5,NA,NA,TGTGCCAGCAGCCCGGGGGACGGAAATTCACCCCTCCACTTT,CASSPGDGNSPLHF
TRBJ2-1,TRBV9,few,NA,TGTGCCAGCAGCGTAGGAGGGACACCTGTAGCTGAGCAGTTCTTC,CASSVGGTPVAEQFF
TRBJ2-7,TRBV27,NA,NA,TGTGCCAGCAGTCCTGCCTGGGGGGCCTACGAGCAGTACTTC,CASSPAWGAYEQYF
TRBJ1-5,TRBV29-1,NA,NA,TGCAGCGTGGGGGCGGGCGAGGGGCAGCCCCAGCATTTT,CSVGAGEGQPQHF
TRBJ1-1,TRBV14,few,NA,TGTGCCAGCAGCCCCGGAGGGTGGAGAGCTTTCTTT,CASSPGGWRAFF
TRBJ2-1,TRBV11-2,NA,TRBD2,TGTGCCAGCAGCTTAGGGACTAGCGGGGGGAGGAGCTCCTACAATGAGCAGTTCTTC,CASSLGTSGGRSSYNEQFF
TRBJ2-7,TRBV2,NA,NA,TGTGCCAGCATCGCCAGCACCCCCTACGAGCAGTACTTC,CASIASTPYEQYF
TRBJ2-5,TRBV19,NA,NA,TGTGCCAGTAGTTCTACCTGGTCGCAGGAGACCCAGTACTTC,CASSSTWSQETQYF
TRBJ1-5,TRBV7-8,NA,TRBD1,TGTGCCAGCAGCACCGATAGACAGGGCCATCAGCCCCAGCATTTT,CASSTDRQGHQPQHF
TRBJ2-7,TRBV4-1,few,NA,TGCGCCAGCAGCCAAAGGGACTGGCCTAGATTGGAGCAGTACTTC,CASSQRDWPRLEQYF
TRBJ2-7,TRBV29-1,few,NA,TGCAGCGTTGAAGGGAGGATGGCAGGAGCGCGGTACGAGCAGTACTTC,CSVEGRMAGARYEQYF
TRBJ1-2,TRBV27,NA,NA,TGTGCCAGCAAACCCCCCGGTCTCGATCCAGACTATGGCTACACCTTC,CASKPPGLDPDYGYTF
TRBJ2-7,TRBV19,NA,NA,TGTGCCAGTAGGGCAGGCCAGTCCTACGAGCAGTACTTC,CASRAGQSYEQYF
TRBJ2-1,TRBV7-2,many,NA,TGTGCCAGCAGCGTGGGGCCTGCCTTCGGGCCGAGCTCCTACAATGAGCAGTTCTTC,CASSVGPAFGPSSYNEQFF
TRBJ1-1,TRBV25-1,NA,NA,TGTGCCAGCAGTGGATACACTGAAGCTTTCTTT,CASSGYTEAFF
TRBJ2-1,TRBV7-3,NA,TRBD1,TGTGCCAGCAGCCATAAGACAGGGACCTACAATGAGCAGTTCTTC,CASSHKTGTYNEQFF
TRBJ2-5,TRBV6-6,NA,TRBD1,TGTGCCAGCAGTTACGGGCAGGGGGCGCGGCAGACCCAGTACTTC,CASSYGQGARQTQYF
TRBJ2-1,TRBV4-3,NA,NA,TGCGCCAGCAGCCAAGATGCAGGAGTAGACAATGAGCAGTTCTTC,CASSQDAGVDNEQFF
TRBJ2-1,TRBV28,many,NA,TGTGCCAGCAGTTTACTCCAGGGATCTGGTGAGCAGTTCTTC,CASSLLQGSGEQFF
TRBJ1-2,TRBV30,NA,NA,TGTGCCTGGACCAACACTCTCCCCGAGGTCTATGGCTACACCTTC,CAWTNTLPEVYGYTF
TRBJ1-1,TRBV4-1,NA,NA,TGCGCCAGCAGCCAAGATGCGAGGGGGGACACTGAAGCTTTCTTT,CASSQDARGDTEAFF
TRBJ2-7,TRBV5-1,NA,NA,TGCGCCAGCCACGAGACAGGCTCCTACGAGCAGTACTTC,CASHETGSYEQYF
TRBJ2-1,TRBV7-2,once,TRBD2,TGTGCCAGCAGCTTACGGGGGGGGCACAATGAGCAGTTCTTC,CASSLRGGHNEQFF
TRBJ1-5,TRBV2,NA,TRBD1,TGTGCCAGCAGCCGGGACAGCTATCAGCCCCAGCATTTT,CASSRDSYQPQHF
TRBJ1-1,TRBV30,NA,TRBD1,TGTGCCCGGCAGGGGGGCACTGAAGCTTTCTTT,CARQGGTEAFF
TRBJ2-2,TRBV10-3,few,NA,TGTGCCATCAGTGACAGGGTATCGTCCGGGGAGCTGTTTTTT,CAISDRVSSGELFF